The 19 T cell receptor beta chains below all came from one sample that was sequenced in a study of blood T cell repertoires in COVID-19. TCRdb's copy holds only in-frame clones and misses some; the assay was immunoSEQ multiplex PCR. The sample has roughly 51,000 clones, 90% seen once. The sample consisted of peripheral blood. The receptor set was obtained from a man in his 70s with acute or convalescent COVID-19.

The table lists this clone with a few counts. CDR3 sequence: CASSHNNPPGEKLFF. DNA of the CDR3: TGTGCCAGCTCCCACAACAACCCTCCAGGGGAAAAACTGTTTTTT. The V gene is TRBV18, the J gene TRBJ1-4, with TRBD1 as a possible D gene (5 bases). Trimming left V 6 bases short and J 8 bases short, with 19 bases between. This CDR3 is 15 amino acids long. The V gene's germline CDR1 is KGHSH and CDR2 LQKENI.

This chain joins TRBV19 and TRBJ1-2, with 8 bases identical to TRBD1. In germline, CDR1 is LNHDA, CDR2 SQIVND (reference sequence). This CDR3 is 15 amino acids long. Trimming cost V 5 bases and J 6 bases; bases outside gene matches: 11. Written as DNA, the CDR3 is TGTGCCAGTAGTGACCCGAGGACAGGGAGGGATGGCTACACCTTC. Residues: CASSDPRTGRDGYTF.

V gene TRBV2 combines with J gene TRBJ2-3; a weak D match, TRBD1 (6 bases). The germline V gene encodes CDR1 SNHLY and CDR2 FYNNEI. V was clipped by 6 bases and J by 3 bases, with 19 bases between them. The length of the CDR3 is 16 residues. CDR3 sequence reads: CASRRGSRGETDTQYF. The CDR3 region has the DNA TGTGCCAGCAGACGAGGGTCCAGGGGAGAAACAGATACGCAGTATTTT.

This clone has only one observation. In DNA form, the CDR3 reads TGCAGTGCTAGTCGCGGCTTTGGGAATCAGCCCCAGCATTTT. Translating gives CSASRGFGNQPQHF. This chain joins TRBV20-1 and TRBJ1-5; no definite D call. V lost 3 bases and J lost 4, with 13 bases in between. Germline CDR1 DFQATT, CDR2 SNEGSKA (reference sequence). CDR3 length equals 14 residues.

The chain couples TRBV19 to TRBJ1-2; the D gene is possibly TRBD1 (5 bases). Germline CDR1 and CDR2: LNHDA and SQIVND (reference sequence). Trimming took off 7 bases at V and 4 bases at J, with 13 bases between the two ends. The CDR3 has 13 amino acids. The CDR3 DNA follows: TGTGCCAGTATCGGCGTTGGGGCCTATGGCTACACCTTC. This codes for CASIGVGAYGYTF.

The chain combines TRBV6-2 or TRBV6-3 with TRBJ1-6; tentative D call: TRBD1 (6 bases). CDR3 length equals 14 residues. Between the trimmed V and J ends, which lost 6 bases and 5 bases, there was a span of 11 bases. Per germline, CDR1 MNHEY and CDR2 SVGEGT. CDR3 amino acids: CASSTTGHNSPLHF. In nucleotides, the CDR3 is TGTGCCAGCAGCACCACAGGGCATAATTCACCCCTCCACTTT.

The chain employs TRBV4-2 and TRBJ2-1; TRBD1 agrees at 7 bases. Trimming cost V 1 base and J 1 base; bases outside gene matches: 7. CDR1 LGHNA and CDR2 YNFKEQ come from the germline V gene. This CDR3 has 17 amino acids. The CDR3 DNA sequence: TGTGCCAGCAGCCAAGCCCCCACAGGGGAATCCTACAATGAGCAGTTCTTC. This codes for CASSQAPTGESYNEQFF.

The genes are TRBV19 and TRBJ2-2; D gene uncertain. V was cut by 3 bases and J by 6 bases, with 11 bases left in between. The germline gives CDR1 LNHDA, CDR2 SQIVND (reference sequence). The CDR3 length is 14 residues. Written as DNA, the CDR3 is TGTGCCAGTAGTATCCCCTCTCGGGCCGGGGAGCTGTTTTTT. It encodes CASSIPSRAGELFF.

CDR3 in DNA: TGTGCCAGCAGTTTACAGGGCAATCAGCCCCAGCATTTT. Translation gives CASSLQGNQPQHF. The chain uses TRBV27 and TRBJ1-5; no reliable D call. Germline V gene sequence: CDR1 MNHEY, CDR2 SMNVEV (reference sequence). Trimming stripped 2 bases from V and 2 bases from J, with 4 bases between. This CDR3 is 13 amino acids long.

This chain joins TRBV6-5 and TRBJ2-5, with unresolved D. The CDR3 length is 14 residues. The germline V gene encodes CDR1 MNHEY and CDR2 SVGAGI. Trimming shortened V by 4 bases and J by 7 bases, and 16 bases separated the two germline ends. CDR3 in DNA: TGTGCCAGCAGTTTCTTCGACGGCCCGGGGACCCAGTACTTC. This translates into CASSFFDGPGTQYF.

J is TRBJ1-2 and V is TRBV5-4; 10 nucleotides align to TRBD1. The CDR3 loop spans 16 amino acids. J was trimmed by 2 bases and V by 4 bases; bases with no gene match: 8. Germline CDR1 SGHNT, CDR2 YYREEE (reference sequence). The CDR3 sequence: CASSARGQGFNYGYTF. The CDR3 DNA reads as TGTGCCAGCAGCGCGCGGGGACAGGGGTTCAACTATGGCTACACCTTC. The whole variable domain, filled in from reference TRBV5-4 and TRBJ1-2, reads ETGVTQSPTHLIKTRGQQVTLRCSSQSGHNTVSWYQQALGQGPQFIFQYYREEENGRGNFPPRFSGLQFPNYSSELNVNALELDDSALYLCASSARGQGFNYGYTFGSGTRLTVV.

The CDR3 protein is CASSDRTNTEAFF. Here the CDR3 DNA reads TGTGCCAGCAGCGACAGGACAAATACTGAAGCTTTCTTT. The chain uses TRBV6-4 and TRBJ1-1; D perhaps matches TRBD1 (6 bases). The CDR3 loop spans 13 amino acids. Trimming took 6 bases from V and 5 from J, leaving 13 bases between them. The germline V gene has CDR1 MRHNA and CDR2 SNTAGT.

The V gene is TRBV18, the J gene TRBJ2-1, with TRBD1 matching over 11 bases. J gave up 2 bases and V 3 bases, and 6 bases lay outside the gene matches. The CDR3 spans 17 residues. CDR1 and CDR2 from the germline V gene are KGHSH and LQKENI. CDR3 nucleotides: TGTGCCAGCTCACCTGGGACAGGGGGTGGAACCTACAATGAGCAGTTCTTC. This translates into CASSPGTGGGTYNEQFF.

This clone appeared a single time. The V call is TRBV7-4, the J call TRBJ1-4; D possibly corresponds to TRBD1 (6 bases). This CDR3 spans 15 amino acids. The V and J ends lost 3 bases and 6 bases respectively, with 14 bases between them. Germline V gene data show CDR1 as SGHVT and CDR2 as SQSDAQ. CDR3 bases: TGTGCCAGCAGCTTGGCACAGGGTGGGGATGAAAAACTGTTTTTT. Protein sequence: CASSLAQGGDEKLFF.

The table lists this clone with a count of one. The J gene is TRBJ1-5, the V gene TRBV10-3; D ambiguous. The germline gives CDR1 ENHRY, CDR2 SYGVKD. This CDR3 contains 16 residues. Trimming stripped 0 bases from V and 4 bases from J, with 13 bases between. The CDR3 region has the DNA TGTGCCATCAGTGAGTCGGGTAGCGGGGTTAATCAGCCCCAGCATTTT. This codes for CAISESGSGVNQPQHF.

In DNA, the CDR3 is TGTGCCAGCAGTTACATCTCAGGGGGCCATTATAGCAATCAGCCCCAGCATTTT. Translation gives CASSYISGGHYSNQPQHF. The V call is TRBV6-2 or TRBV6-3, the J call TRBJ1-5; 8 positions agree with TRBD1. Germline V CDR1 and CDR2: MNHEY, SVGEGT. The CDR3 has 18 residues. The ends lost 2 bases at V and 0 bases at J; junction bases unmatched: 9.

The chain combines TRBV4-1 with TRBJ1-1; perhaps TRBD1 as D (6 bases). In germline, CDR1 is MGHRA, CDR2 YSYEKL. V lost 1 base and J lost 2, with 8 bases in between. The CDR3 totals 14 residues. The CDR3 region is CASSQVGANTEAFF. The CDR3 region has the DNA TGCGCCAGCAGCCAAGTGGGGGCAAACACTGAAGCTTTCTTT.

The chain couples TRBV7-2 to TRBJ1-4; D possibly corresponds to TRBD1 (6 bases). Germline CDR1 SGHTA, CDR2 FQGNSA. Trimming cost V 5 bases and J 0 bases, with 16 bases left between them. This CDR3 has 17 residues. CDR3 bases: TGTGCCAGCAGCCCCGGCTGGGGGCAGGCAACTAATGAAAAACTGTTTTTT. It is translated as CASSPGWGQATNEKLFF. Together with reference TRBV7-2 and TRBJ1-4, the CDR3 gives the full variable domain: GAGVSQSPSNKVTEKGKDVELRCDPISGHTALYWYRQSLGQGLEFLIYFQGNSAPDKSGLPSDRFSAERTGGSVSTLTIQRTQQEDSAVYLCASSPGWGQATNEKLFFGSGTQLSVL.

The chain carries TRBV28 and TRBJ1-5; 8 nucleotides agree with TRBD1. The CDR3 spans 13 residues. The junction had 4 bases not matched to a gene; V was cut back by 6 bases and J by 6 bases. Germline V gene sequence: CDR1 MDHEN, CDR2 SYDVKM. The CDR3: CASRSDRVQPQHF. In DNA form, the CDR3 reads TGTGCCAGCAGGTCGGACAGGGTTCAGCCCCAGCATTTT.